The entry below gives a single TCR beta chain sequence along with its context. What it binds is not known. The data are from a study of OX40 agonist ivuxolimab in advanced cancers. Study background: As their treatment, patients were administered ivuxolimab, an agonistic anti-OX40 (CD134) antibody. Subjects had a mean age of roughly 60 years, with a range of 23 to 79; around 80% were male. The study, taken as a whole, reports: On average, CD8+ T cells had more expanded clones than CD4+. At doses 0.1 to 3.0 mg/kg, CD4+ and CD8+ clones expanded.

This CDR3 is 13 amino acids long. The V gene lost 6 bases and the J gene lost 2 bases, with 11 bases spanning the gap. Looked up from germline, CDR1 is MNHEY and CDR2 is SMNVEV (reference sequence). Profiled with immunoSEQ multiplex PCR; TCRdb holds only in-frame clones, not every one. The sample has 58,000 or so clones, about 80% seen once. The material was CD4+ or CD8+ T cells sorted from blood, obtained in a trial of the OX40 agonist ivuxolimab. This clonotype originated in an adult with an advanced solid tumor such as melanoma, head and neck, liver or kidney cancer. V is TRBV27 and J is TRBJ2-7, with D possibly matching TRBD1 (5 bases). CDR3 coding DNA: TGTGCCAGCAGCCAAGGACATCCCTACGAGCAGTACTTC. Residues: CASSQGHPYEQYF.